This passage covers 28 T cell receptor beta chains from one sample sequenced in a study of cytomegalovirus exposure and HLA in healthy donors. 60 Vbeta and 13 Jbeta primers were used in PCR. Sequencing was performed with immunoSEQ multiplex PCR; in TCRdb, only in-frame clones are kept and a portion is missing. The data show 150,000 to 200,000 clones, with about 70% seen just once and just under 4.5% held by the top ten. Sequenced input: PBMCs. The receptors were sampled from a woman between 18 and 30 years old in good health and CMV-seropositive.

This chain joins TRBV27 and TRBJ2-7; 10 positions match TRBD1. Germline values: CDR1 MNHEY, CDR2 SMNVEV (reference sequence). The ends lost 5 bases at V and 6 bases at J; junction bases unmatched: 10. The CDR3 loop spans 15 amino acids. CDR3 region: CASSSGTGELFEQYF. The CDR3 DNA is TGTGCCAGCAGTAGCGGGACAGGGGAGCTTTTCGAGCAGTACTTC.

The chain joins TRBV9 to TRBJ2-2, with 16 bases that match TRBD2. This CDR3 has 16 residues. Germline V gene sequence: CDR1 SGDLS, CDR2 YYNGEE. The ends lost 3 bases at V and 11 bases at J; junction bases unmatched: 7. This CDR3 is CASSGPGLAGGTELFF. CDR3 DNA: TGTGCCAGCAGCGGACCGGGACTAGCGGGAGGGACCGAGCTGTTTTTT.

The gene calls are TRBV19 and TRBJ2-1; TRBD2 might be the D (6 bases). V was shortened by 5 bases and J by 7 bases, with 18 bases between the two germline ends. CDR1 is LNHDA, CDR2 SQIVND, per germline (reference sequence). The CDR3 is 15 residues long. The CDR3 DNA follows: TGTGCCAGTAGTCAGGGACTTAGGTTGGTGAATGAGCAGTTCTTC. Protein sequence: CASSQGLRLVNEQFF.

The chain has TRBV2 and TRBJ1-2; perhaps TRBD1 as D (6 bases). CDR1 is SNHLY and CDR2 is FYNNEI in the germline V gene. Trimming shortened V by 6 bases and J by 6 bases, and 20 bases separated the two germline ends. The CDR3 covers 15 residues. CDR3 nucleotides: TGTGCCAGCAGCGATTCAGTCCAGGGGAAAGATGGCTACACCTTC. The encoded protein is CASSDSVQGKDGYTF.

The rearrangement links TRBV25-1 to TRBJ1-4; D unresolved. This CDR3 has 12 residues. V was pared by 6 bases and J by 6 bases, with 8 bases between. Germline lookup yields CDR1 MGHDK and CDR2 SYGVNS. CDR3 nucleotides: TGTGCCAGCAGGGCAGAGGATGAAAAACTGTTTTTT. The encoded protein is CASRAEDEKLFF.

V is TRBV5-4 and J is TRBJ1-1; TRBD1 aligns across 7 bases. The V gene's germline CDR1 is SGHNT and CDR2 YYREEE (reference sequence). V shed 3 bases, J shed 10 bases, and the junction held 9 bases outside the gene matches. This CDR3 has 13 residues. This chain's CDR3 is CASSSGTEKVAFF. CDR3 sequence (DNA): TGTGCCAGCAGCTCAGGGACAGAAAAAGTAGCTTTCTTT.

This clone was counted between two and nine times. This sequence joins TRBV19 and TRBJ1-5; 7 bases are a match to TRBD1. This CDR3 region has 16 residues. The germline CDR1 and CDR2 sequences are LNHDA and SQIVND (reference sequence). V was pared by 4 bases and J by 1 base, with 7 bases of the junction left unmatched. The CDR3 is CASSSRQGSSNQPQHF. CDR3 nucleotides: TGTGCCAGTAGTAGCCGACAGGGATCGAGCAATCAGCCCCAGCATTTT.

The chain recombines TRBV29-1 with TRBJ2-3, with TRBD1 matching over 10 bases. Losses at the gene ends were 7 bases for V and 4 bases for J; bases not matched to a gene: 5. The CDR3 contains 13 residues. The germline CDR1 and CDR2 sequences are SQVTM and ANQGSEA. In nucleotides, the CDR3 is TGCAGCGCATCGGGACAGGGGTCAGATACGCAGTATTTT. This gives the protein CSASGQGSDTQYF.

This sequence joins TRBV29-1 and TRBJ2-1; possibly TRBD1 for D (6 bases). The V end was cut by 7 bases, the J end by 6 bases, with 16 bases between. The germline CDR1 and CDR2 sequences are SQVTM and ANQGSEA. The CDR3 is 13 amino acids. DNA of the CDR3: TGCAGCGCCAAACAGGGAATCGGCAATGAGCAGTTCTTC. It specifies CSAKQGIGNEQFF.

This rearrangement joins TRBV28 to TRBJ1-2; D possibly corresponds to TRBD1 (5 bases). CDR1 is MDHEN, CDR2 SYDVKM, per germline. V was clipped by 8 bases and J by 6 bases, with 19 bases between them. CDR3 size: 14 residues. The CDR3 DNA follows: TGTGCCAGCGGGGGGGACTCCTACGCCAATGGCTACACCTTC. Translating gives CASGGDSYANGYTF.

The CDR3 protein is CASSLRGWGSYEQYF. The DNA of the CDR3 is TGTGCCAGCAGCTTACGAGGGTGGGGATCCTACGAGCAGTACTTC. The chain uses TRBV5-6 and TRBJ2-7, with D perhaps matching TRBD2 (5 bases). Germline V gene lookup returns CDR1 SGHDT and CDR2 YYEEEE. Trimming removed 2 bases from V and 1 base from J, with 13 bases in between. The length of the CDR3 is 15 residues.

The chain is built from TRBV10-3 and TRBJ1-1, with D uncertain. The CDR3 runs to 13 residues. Per the germline V gene, CDR1 is ENHRY and CDR2 is SYGVKD. The V end lost 6 bases, the J end lost 3 bases, and 11 bases lay between the germline ends. DNA of the CDR3: TGTGCCATCAGACAACACGCGGACACTGAAGCTTTCTTT. It codes for CAIRQHADTEAFF.

The CDR3 sequence: CASARDSTSYEQYF. The CDR3 DNA sequence: TGTGCCAGCGCACGGGACAGTACCTCCTACGAGCAGTACTTC. The chain employs TRBV27 and TRBJ2-7; 7 bases fit TRBD1. Germline lookup yields CDR1 MNHEY and CDR2 SMNVEV (reference sequence). The CDR3 contains 14 residues. V dropped 8 bases and J dropped 0; count of bases not matched to a gene: 7.

The J gene is TRBJ2-7, the V gene TRBV2, with TRBD2 identical over 8 bases. The germline gives CDR1 SNHLY, CDR2 FYNNEI. V was pared by 4 bases and J by 0 bases, with 14 bases of the junction left unmatched. The CDR3 has 18 residues. CDR3 bases: TGTGCCAGCAGTGGGGGTTGGGCGGGAGGCCTAAGCTCCTACGAGCAGTACTTC. Its translation is CASSGGWAGGLSSYEQYF.

The chain recombines TRBV7-6 with TRBJ1-5, with D uncertain. Germline loops: CDR1 SGHVS, CDR2 FNYEAQ. The CDR3 runs to 13 residues. With 4 bases removed from V and 6 bases from J, the gap between germline ends came to 10 bases. The CDR3 protein is CASSSDWGQPQHF. The DNA for the CDR3 is TGTGCCAGCAGCTCGGACTGGGGTCAGCCCCAGCATTTT.

As regards this clone: The identical CDR3 is also encoded by other nucleotide sequences in the sample. The J gene is TRBJ1-6, the V gene TRBV30, with D unclear. This CDR3 is 13 amino acids long. Germline V gene lookup returns CDR1 GTSNPN and CDR2 SVGIG (reference sequence). The V end was cut by 3 bases, the J end by 10 bases, with 13 bases between. Written as DNA, the CDR3 is TGTGCCTGGAGGACTTCGGGAGGGTCACCCCTCCACTTT. Translated: CAWRTSGGSPLHF.

CDR3 residues: CASSQQVIGETQYF. The CDR3 nucleotides are TGCGCCAGCAGCCAACAGGTGATAGGTGAGACCCAGTACTTC. The chain links TRBV4-1 to TRBJ2-5, with D unclear. Per the germline V gene, CDR1 is MGHRA and CDR2 is YSYEKL. The CDR3 extends over 14 amino acids. V dropped 2 bases and J dropped 5 bases, with 12 bases sitting between them.

The V and J genes are TRBV27 and TRBJ2-7; 9 bases line up with TRBD1. V trimming: 6 bases; J trimming: 7 bases; junction bases outside the gene matches: 10. Germline CDR1 is MNHEY and CDR2 is SMNVEV (reference sequence). CDR3 length: 14 amino acids. CDR3: CASSSQPGTGEQYF. The CDR3 DNA reads as TGTGCCAGCAGCAGTCAACCCGGGACAGGGGAGCAGTACTTC.

This clone was seen a handful of times. This chain connects TRBV2 to TRBJ2-2; TRBD2 agrees at 7 bases. CDR3 length: 18 residues. Germline values: CDR1 SNHLY, CDR2 FYNNEI. The ends lost 6 bases at V and 3 bases at J; junction bases unmatched: 16. The CDR3 loop reads CASRKRRGNLLDTGELFF. The CDR3 region has the DNA TGTGCCAGCAGGAAGAGGCGGGGGAATCTATTGGACACCGGGGAGCTGTTTTTT.

Here the CDR3 reads CASSPGRSETQYF. The CDR3 nucleotides read TGTGCCAGCTCACCTGGCCGCTCGGAGACCCAGTACTTC. The chain joins TRBV18 to TRBJ2-5; D is ambiguous. This CDR3 is 13 amino acids long. Germline CDR1 KGHSH, CDR2 LQKENI. V dropped 3 bases and J dropped 5 bases, with 10 bases sitting between them.

V is TRBV4-3 and J is TRBJ1-3, with D unclear. CDR3 length: 15 amino acids. The ends were cut back, 2 bases at V and 0 bases at J, with 8 bases in the middle. CDR1 LGHNA and CDR2 YSLEER come from the germline V gene. CDR3 nucleotides: TGCGCCAGCAGCCAAACAGCCAACTCTGGAAACACCATATATTTT. Its protein product is CASSQTANSGNTIYF.

The chain joins TRBV28 to TRBJ2-5; no firm D call. Trimming stripped 5 bases from V and 1 base from J, with 17 bases between. The CDR3 covers 16 residues. CDR1 MDHEN and CDR2 SYDVKM come from the germline V gene. The CDR3 DNA sequence: TGTGCCAGCAGTCCCAAACGAGGCCTATCCCAAGAGACCCAGTACTTC. Residues: CASSPKRGLSQETQYF.

The chain carries TRBV5-1 and TRBJ2-7; 9 bases are shared with TRBD2. CDR3 length equals 15 residues. Germline-derived CDR1 and CDR2 are SGHRS and YFSETQ. The trim removed 1 base at V and 4 bases at J, leaving 6 bases unmatched. CDR3 sequence reads: CASSLTLAGTYEQYF. The CDR3 DNA reads as TGCGCCAGCAGCTTGACCCTAGCGGGGACATACGAGCAGTACTTC.

This clone was recorded a few times. A junction end diverges from the germline sequence, so it may reflect a read error. V gene TRBV7-7 combines with J gene TRBJ2-5; a possible D gene is TRBD1 (6 bases). CDR3 size: 14 residues. Looked up from germline, CDR1 is SSHAT and CDR2 is FNYEAQ (reference sequence). CDR3 amino acids: CASSPQGHQETQYF. In DNA form, the CDR3 reads TGTGCTAGCAGCCCACAGGGACACCAAGAGACCCAGTACTTC.

This chain connects TRBV28 to TRBJ2-5, with 7 bases lining up with TRBD1. Trimming took 6 bases from V and 1 from J; bases not matched to a gene: 2. CDR1 is MDHEN and CDR2 is SYDVKM in the germline V gene. The CDR3 spans 13 residues. The CDR3 region has the DNA TGTGCCAGCAGACAGGGGACCCAAGAGACCCAGTACTTC. Amino acids: CASRQGTQETQYF.

This sequence joins TRBV6-5 and TRBJ2-1; possible D gene TRBD1, 6 bases. Germline CDR1 and CDR2: MNHEY and SVGAGI. V lost 5 bases to trimming and J lost 5 bases, with 13 bases between them. The CDR3 spans 14 residues. Here the CDR3 reads CASSRGTGHNEQFF. CDR3 nucleotides: TGTGCCAGCAGTCGCGGAACAGGGCACAATGAGCAGTTCTTC.

The V gene is TRBV11-2, the J gene TRBJ2-5, with 9 bases that match TRBD2. V lost 5 bases, J lost 5 bases, and 12 bases stayed unmatched. This CDR3 has 16 amino acids. Germline CDR1 SGHAT, CDR2 FQNNGV. The CDR3 nucleotides are TGTGCCAGCAGCCAAGGGAGCGGGGGGATCGGGGAGACCCAGTACTTC. It codes for CASSQGSGGIGETQYF.

V gene TRBV7-9 combines with J gene TRBJ1-1; 9 bases fit TRBD1. The germline V gene encodes CDR1 SEHNR and CDR2 FQNEAQ (reference sequence). This CDR3 contains 15 residues. V lost 6 bases and J lost 5; bases outside the gene matches: 10. Here the CDR3 DNA reads TGTGCCAGCAGGGCACGGGACAGGGCATGGACTGAAGCTTTCTTT. It specifies CASRARDRAWTEAFF.